This T cell receptor (beta chain) was identified in a study of blood T cells in healthy people across ages. Overall study: The template switching approach captured approximately one barcoded beta molecule for every two T cells.

On this clonotype itself: Its antigen is undetermined.

Study findings and constraints: The lack of PBMC sorting stopped any conclusive naive versus antigen-experienced comparison. Measured against age, TCR beta diversity per million T cells decreased in a roughly linear manner.

This CDR3 spans 16 amino acids. Then a second PCR, running roughly 7 to 11 cycles, was carried out with a sample-barcoded 5' primer and a J-beta primer mix. Each cDNA was tagged by a template-switch adaptor containing 12 random nucleotides. TCRdb processed the 5' RACE reads anew with MiXCR; each CDR3 protein has one entry. Of about 400,000 distinct CDR3 sequences in the sample, about half were seen once. The chain links TRBV12-3 or TRBV12-4 to TRBJ2-7, with D perhaps matching TRBD1 (6 bases). The J call is uncertain, as TRBJ2-5 better fits the DNA end. The sample taken for sequencing was blood. This receptor was obtained from a man aged 55-75 years in good health. CDR3 sequence (DNA): TGTGCCAGCAGTTTAGCAGGGGGTGCCATGGGAGAGACCCAGTACTTC. Amino acid sequence: CASSLAGGAMGETQYF.